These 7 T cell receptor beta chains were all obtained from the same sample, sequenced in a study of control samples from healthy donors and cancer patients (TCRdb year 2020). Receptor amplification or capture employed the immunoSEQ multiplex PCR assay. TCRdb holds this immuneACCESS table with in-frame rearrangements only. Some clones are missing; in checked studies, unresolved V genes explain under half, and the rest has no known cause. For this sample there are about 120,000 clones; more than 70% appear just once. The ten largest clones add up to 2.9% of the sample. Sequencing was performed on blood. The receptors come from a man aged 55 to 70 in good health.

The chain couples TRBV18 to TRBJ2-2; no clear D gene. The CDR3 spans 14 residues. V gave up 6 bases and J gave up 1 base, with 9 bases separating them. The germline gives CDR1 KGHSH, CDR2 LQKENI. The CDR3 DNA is TGTGCCAGCTCCCTGTCAGTGAACACCGGGGAGCTGTTTTTT. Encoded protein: CASSLSVNTGELFF. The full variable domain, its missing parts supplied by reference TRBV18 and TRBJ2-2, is NAGVMQNPRHLVRRRGQEARLRCSPMKGHSHVYWYRQLPEEGLKFMVYLQKENIIDESGMPKERFSAEFPKEGPSILRIQQVVRGDSAAYFCASSLSVNTGELFFGEGSRLTVL.

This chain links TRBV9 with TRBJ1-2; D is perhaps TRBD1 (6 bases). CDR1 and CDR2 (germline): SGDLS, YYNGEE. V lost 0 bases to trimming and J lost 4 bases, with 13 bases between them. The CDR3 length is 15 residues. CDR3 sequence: CASSVVGGQGYGYTF. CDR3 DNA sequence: TGTGCCAGCAGCGTAGTTGGGGGGCAAGGCTATGGCTACACCTTC.

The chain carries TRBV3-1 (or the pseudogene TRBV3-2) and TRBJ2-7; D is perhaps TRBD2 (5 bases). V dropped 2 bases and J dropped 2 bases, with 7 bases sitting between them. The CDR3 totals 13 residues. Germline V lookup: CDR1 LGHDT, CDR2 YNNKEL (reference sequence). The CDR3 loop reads CASSQPGTYEQYF. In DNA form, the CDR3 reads TGTGCCAGCAGCCAACCGGGGACCTACGAGCAGTACTTC.

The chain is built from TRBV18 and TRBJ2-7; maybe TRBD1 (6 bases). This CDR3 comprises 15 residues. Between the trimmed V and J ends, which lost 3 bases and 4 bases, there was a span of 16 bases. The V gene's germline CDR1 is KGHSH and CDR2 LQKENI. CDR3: CASSPAGTLQYEQYF. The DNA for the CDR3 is TGTGCCAGCTCACCCGCCGGGACACTACAATACGAGCAGTACTTC.

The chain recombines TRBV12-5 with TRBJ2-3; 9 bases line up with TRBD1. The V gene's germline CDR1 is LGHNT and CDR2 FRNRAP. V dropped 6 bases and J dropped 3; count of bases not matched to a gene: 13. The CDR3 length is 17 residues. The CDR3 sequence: CASGSPTGTGKTDTQYF. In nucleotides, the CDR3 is TGTGCTAGTGGGTCTCCTACCGGGACAGGGAAAACAGATACGCAGTATTTT.

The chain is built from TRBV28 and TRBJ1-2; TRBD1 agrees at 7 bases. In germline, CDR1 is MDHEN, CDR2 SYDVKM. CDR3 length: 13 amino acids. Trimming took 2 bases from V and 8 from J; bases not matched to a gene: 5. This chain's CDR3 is CASSLESGGGYTF. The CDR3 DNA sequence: TGTGCCAGCAGTTTAGAATCAGGGGGGGGCTACACCTTC.

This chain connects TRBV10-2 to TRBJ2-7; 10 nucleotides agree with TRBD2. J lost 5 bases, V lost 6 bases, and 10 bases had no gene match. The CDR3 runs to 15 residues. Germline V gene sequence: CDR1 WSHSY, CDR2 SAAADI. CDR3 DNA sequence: TGCGCCAGCAGACCCACCGGGACTAGCGAGGACGAGCAGTACTTC. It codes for CASRPTGTSEDEQYF.